These T cell receptor beta chains were read from a single sample in a study of immune aging and cytomegalovirus after organ transplant. TCRdb independently ran MiXCR on the single-cell sequencing reads; one entry per CDR3 protein. This sample has about 20,000 distinct CDR3 sequences, with roughly 36% found just once. Their antigen targets remain unknown. The sequences come from CMV peptide-activated CD4+ and CD8+ T cells sorted from blood, collected at five time points, pooled. All receptors derive from a female donor who had a heart transplant and CMV viremia. Each CDR3 is given with its conserved first and last residue. A D gene is named only where the DNA matches it firmly. Some rows mark clone size as missing; the rest say once, few, many or name a class of expanded clone.

>TRBD1|15|TRBJ1-5|TRBV3-1|.
CASSQRSGGNQPQHF
TGTGCCAGCAGCCAACGTTCAGGGGGGAATCAGCCCCAGCATTTT
>TRBD1|14|TRBJ1-3|TRBV27|few
CASKTGVNGNTIYF
TGTGCCAGCAAAACAGGGGTCAATGGAAACACCATATATTTT
>.|15|TRBJ2-7|TRBV4-2|many
CASSSSLSGGYEQYF
TGTGCCAGCAGCTCCTCACTGTCCGGGGGCTACGAGCAGTACTTC
>TRBD1|16|TRBJ2-7|TRBV20-1|medium-sized
CSARDFTGQGLDEQYF
TGCAGTGCTAGAGATTTTACGGGACAGGGTTTGGACGAGCAGTACTTC
>.|13|TRBJ2-1|TRBV24-1|medium-sized
CATSSGQHNEQFF
TGTGCCACCAGTTCAGGGCAGCACAATGAGCAGTTCTTC
>.|17|TRBJ1-5|TRBV2|.
CASSEARRRGAEQPQHF
TGTGCCAGCAGTGAAGCCCGCCGTAGGGGGGCTGAACAGCCCCAGCATTTT
>.|14|TRBJ2-1|TRBV27|many
CASKGAGAYNEQFF
TGTGCCAGCAAGGGCGCAGGGGCCTACAATGAGCAGTTCTTC
>.|16|TRBJ1-4|TRBV27|once
CASSPTAQIGDEKLLF
TGTGCCAGCAGTCCCACGGCCCAGATAGGGGATGAAAAACTGCTTTTT
>TRBD1|15|TRBJ1-5|TRBV29-1|.
CSVVETGGFDQPQHF
TGCAGCGTTGTTGAGACAGGGGGCTTCGATCAGCCCCAGCATTTT
>.|15|TRBJ2-4|TRBV3-1|few
CASSQDRGLKNIQYF
TGTGCCAGCAGCCAAGATCGGGGCCTCAAAAACATTCAGTACTTC
>TRBD2|24|TRBJ2-1|TRBV24-1|.
CATSDLPGKNTGPSGRGSYNEQFF
TGTGCCACCAGTGATTTGCCGGGGAAGAACACGGGACCTAGCGGGAGAGGGTCCTACAATGAGCAGTTCTTC
>.|14|TRBJ2-1|TRBV11-2|many
CASSGGASHNEQFF
TGTGCCAGCAGCGGAGGGGCCAGCCACAATGAGCAGTTCTTC
>TRBD2|13|TRBJ2-1|TRBV30|.
CAWRGGRAGEQFF
TGTGCCTGGAGAGGCGGGAGGGCCGGTGAGCAGTTCTTC
>.|12|TRBJ2-5|TRBV5-1|.
CAGGPYGETQYF
TGCGCCGGCGGCCCCTATGGAGAGACCCAGTACTTC
>.|14|TRBJ2-7|TRBV6-2/TRBV6-3|.
CASSYSPATYEQYF
TGTGCCAGCAGTTACAGTCCAGCGACCTACGAGCAGTACTTC
>TRBD2|17|TRBJ2-5|TRBV5-1|.
CASSLEGGSWSQETQYF
TGCGCCAGCAGCTTGGAGGGCGGGAGTTGGAGCCAAGAGACCCAGTACTTC
>.|15|TRBJ2-5|TRBV19|few
CASSSRNRAGETQYF
TGTGCCAGTAGTTCCCGAAACAGGGCAGGGGAGACCCAGTACTTC
>TRBD1|16|TRBJ1-4|TRBV15|.
CATRIPDRDRDEKLFF
TGTGCCACCAGGATACCCGACCGGGACAGGGATGAAAAACTGTTTTTT
>.|14|TRBJ2-1|TRBV29-1|many
CSVVGQGAYNEQFF
TGCAGCGTTGTAGGGCAGGGTGCCTACAATGAGCAGTTCTTC
>.|18|TRBJ2-7|TRBV7-2|.
CASSLAPPRQGSTYEQYF
TGTGCCAGCAGCTTAGCGCCCCCTAGGCAGGGGAGCACCTACGAGCAGTACTTC
>TRBD1|15|TRBJ2-7|TRBV27|.
CASSFGQGMVGEQYF
TGTGCCAGCAGTTTCGGACAGGGGATGGTTGGCGAGCAGTACTTC
>.|12|TRBJ1-1|TRBV7-9|.
CASSLGGVEAFF
TGTGCCAGCAGCCTAGGGGGTGTGGAAGCTTTCTTT
>TRBD2|18|TRBJ2-3|TRBV4-1|.
CASSQEVTSGASGDTQYF
TGCGCCAGCAGCCAAGAAGTTACTAGCGGGGCCTCCGGAGACACGCAGTATTTT
>.|10|TRBJ1-2|TRBV29-1|few
CSRVVSGYTF
TGCAGCAGGGTGGTTAGTGGCTACACCTTC
>.|14|TRBJ1-3|TRBV20-1|few
CSARDAGIGNTIYF
TGCAGTGCTAGAGATGCGGGGATCGGAAACACCATATATTTT
>.|16|TRBJ2-2|TRBV5-1|few
CASSLVPGESTGELFF
TGCGCCAGCAGCCTGGTCCCAGGGGAGAGCACCGGGGAGCTGTTTTTT
>TRBD2|17|TRBJ2-4|TRBV7-2|few
CASSLEAFTSGSGSQYF
TGTGCCAGCAGCCTCGAGGCTTTTACTAGCGGGAGTGGGTCCCAGTACTTC
>.|14|TRBJ2-1|TRBV30|few
CAWSDGGAKNEQFF
TGTGCCTGGAGTGACGGGGGCGCAAAGAATGAGCAGTTCTTC
>.|17|TRBJ2-3|TRBV7-7|medium-sized
CASSLGPETTSTDTQYF
TGTGCCAGCAGCTTAGGGCCGGAGACTACCAGCACAGATACGCAGTATTTT
>TRBD1|17|TRBJ2-3|TRBV23-1|few
CASSQSGRGLDTDTQYF
TGCGCCAGCAGTCAATCGGGCAGGGGGCTGGACACAGATACGCAGTATTTT
>.|17|TRBJ1-3|TRBV7-9|few
CASNPPGQLGSGNTIYF
TGTGCCAGCAACCCTCCCGGACAGCTGGGCTCTGGAAACACCATATATTTT
>.|13|TRBJ2-1|TRBV20-1|.
CSASMTDYTEQFF
TGCAGTGCTAGTATGACAGATTATACTGAGCAGTTCTTC
>.|13|TRBJ2-5|TRBV9|medium-sized
CASSGGLAETQYF
TGTGCCAGCAGCGGGGGACTCGCGGAGACCCAGTACTTC
>TRBD2|12|TRBJ2-1|TRBV10-3|.
CAISETGTRGVF
TGTGCCATCAGTGAGACAGGGACTAGAGGGGTCTTC
>.|15|TRBJ2-2|TRBV19|many
CASSIGGSVAGELFF
TGTGCCAGTAGTATTGGGGGAAGTGTCGCCGGGGAGCTGTTTTTT
>TRBD1|14|TRBJ1-6|TRBV3-1|.
CASSRGTANSPLHF
TGTGCCAGCAGCCGCGGGACAGCGAATTCACCCCTCCACTTT
>TRBD2|17|TRBJ2-3|TRBV9|.
CASSGRSSGEPTDTQYF
TGTGCCAGCAGCGGTAGGTCTAGCGGGGAACCCACAGATACGCAGTATTTT
>.|14|TRBJ2-3|TRBV11-3|.
CASKEALSTDTQYF
TGTGCCAGCAAAGAGGCCTTAAGCACAGATACGCAGTATTTT
>.|16|TRBJ1-6|TRBV28|many
CASSLLPSSYNSPLHF
TGTGCCAGCAGTTTATTACCGAGCTCCTATAATTCACCCCTCCACTTT
>TRBD1|14|TRBJ2-7|TRBV29-1|.
CSVVRDRDSYEQYF
TGCAGCGTTGTAAGGGACAGGGACTCCTACGAGCAGTACTTC
>.|12|TRBJ2-7|TRBV12-3/TRBV12-4|few
CASSRTRYEQYF
TGTGCCAGCTCCAGAACCCGCTACGAGCAGTACTTC
>TRBD1|13|TRBJ2-4|TRBV29-1|.
CSVGLTGEGIQYF
TGCAGCGTTGGGCTGACAGGGGAAGGCATTCAGTACTTC
>.|15|TRBJ2-1|TRBV11-2|.
CASSVGNGVGNEQFF
TGTGCCAGCAGCGTAGGTAACGGGGTAGGCAATGAGCAGTTCTTC
>TRBD1|17|TRBJ1-1|TRBV20-1|medium-sized
CSARDIDRVGLNTEAFF
TGCAGTGCTAGAGATATAGACAGGGTAGGGTTGAACACTGAAGCTTTCTTT
>.|15|TRBJ2-1|TRBV9|.
CASSPVGVTDNEQFF
TGTGCCAGCAGCCCCGTGGGAGTCACGGACAATGAGCAGTTCTTC
>TRBD1|15|TRBJ1-2|TRBV11-2|few
CASSRSGQGAGGYTF
TGTGCCAGCAGCCGATCGGGACAGGGGGCCGGAGGCTACACCTTC
>.|14|TRBJ1-4|TRBV6-5|.
CASSYSSQPGKLFF
TGTGCCAGCAGTTACTCGAGCCAGCCCGGAAAACTGTTTTTT